This is a list of T cell receptor beta chains from one sample in a study of shared clonotypes between healthy human individuals. Sequenced by immunoSEQ multiplex PCR; TCRdb stores in-frame clones only, minus some. The data show millions of clones, roughly nine tenths seen once. Sample: naive CD4+ T cells sorted from blood. The receptors come from a young man in good health. Each CDR3 is given with its conserved first and last residue. A D gene is named only where the DNA matches it firmly. Not every row has a clone size; where given, it reads once, few, many or a size class.

d_gene	abundance	j_gene	v_gene	CDR3aa	CDR3nt
NA	NA	TRBJ1-1	TRBV30	CAWSVEGGLTEAFF	TGTGCCTGGAGTGTTGAGGGGGGATTGACTGAAGCTTTCTTT
TRBD2	NA	TRBJ2-3	TRBV9	CASSVERAGADTQYF	TGTGCCAGCAGCGTAGAACGAGCGGGGGCAGATACGCAGTATTTT
NA	NA	TRBJ2-3	TRBV7-7	CASSLGPTDTQYF	TGTGCTAGCAGCTTGGGGCCCACAGATACGCAGTATTTT
NA	once	TRBJ2-4	TRBV6-5	CASSYTGTAGNIQYF	TGTGCCAGCAGTTACACTGGGACAGCGGGAAACATTCAGTACTTC
TRBD1	NA	TRBJ1-5	TRBV30	CAWSWTGGIRDSQPQHF	TGTGCCTGGAGCTGGACAGGGGGAATTCGGGATAGCCAGCCCCAGCATTTT
TRBD1	NA	TRBJ1-2	TRBV11-2	CASSLGTAYGYTF	TGTGCCAGCAGCTTGGGGACAGCCTATGGCTACACCTTC
NA	NA	TRBJ1-1	TRBV7-9	CASSLPLFGTEAFF	TGTGCCAGCAGCCTCCCCCTATTCGGCACTGAAGCTTTCTTT
NA	once	TRBJ2-4	TRBV25-1	CASSESERAKNIQYF	TGTGCCAGCAGTGAATCGGAGCGAGCCAAAAACATTCAGTACTTC
TRBD1	NA	TRBJ2-6	TRBV2	CASGQGARGANVLTF	TGTGCCAGCGGACAGGGGGCGAGGGGGGCCAACGTCCTGACTTTC
NA	NA	TRBJ1-5	TRBV5-4	CASSLDRNQPQHF	TGTGCCAGCAGCCTTGACAGGAATCAGCCCCAGCATTTT
NA	NA	TRBJ2-3	TRBV6-5	CASSSIAGARADTQYF	TGTGCCAGCAGTTCCATCGCGGGGGCACGGGCAGATACGCAGTATTTT
NA	NA	TRBJ2-3	TRBV5-1	CASSLAQSTDTQYF	TGCGCCAGCAGCTTGGCCCAAAGCACAGATACGCAGTATTTT
TRBD1	once	TRBJ2-6	TRBV18	CASSATGTGVGANVLTF	TGTGCCAGCTCAGCTACCGGGACAGGGGTAGGGGCCAACGTCCTGACTTTC
NA	NA	TRBJ1-4	TRBV7-9	CASTRGATNEKLFF	TGTGCCAGCACCCGGGGGGCAACTAATGAAAAACTGTTTTTT
TRBD2	NA	TRBJ2-5	TRBV12-5	CASGPRGGQETQYF	TGTGCTAGTGGTCCGAGGGGAGGGCAAGAGACCCAGTACTTC
NA	NA	TRBJ2-2	TRBV10-3	CAISESSAANTGELFF	TGTGCCATCAGTGAGTCTTCGGCTGCGAACACCGGGGAGCTGTTTTTT
TRBD1	NA	TRBJ1-5	TRBV7-2	CASSLNDRGNQPQHF	TGTGCCAGCAGCTTAAATGACAGGGGGAATCAGCCCCAGCATTTT
TRBD1	once	TRBJ2-5	TRBV7-6	CASSFRRDRAKETQYF	TGTGCCAGCAGTTTTAGGAGGGACAGGGCGAAAGAGACCCAGTACTTC
NA	few	TRBJ1-5	TRBV2	CASSPETSSNQPQHF	TGTGCCAGCAGTCCGGAGACAAGTAGCAATCAGCCCCAGCATTTT
NA	NA	TRBJ1-4	TRBV10-3	CAISESANEKLFF	TGTGCCATCAGTGAGTCGGCGAATGAAAAACTGTTTTTT
NA	NA	TRBJ1-3	TRBV6-1	CASSEIGPRSGNTIYF	TGTGCCAGCAGTGAAATCGGACCGAGAAGTGGAAACACCATATATTTT
TRBD2	NA	TRBJ2-3	TRBV7-8	CASRLAGGDTQYF	TGTGCCAGCCGACTAGCGGGGGGGGATACGCAGTATTTT
TRBD1	NA	TRBJ2-7	TRBV10-2	CASSGPGQSSVEQYF	TGCGCCAGCAGTGGACCGGGACAGTCTTCGGTCGAGCAGTACTTC
NA	NA	TRBJ1-2	TRBV19	CASSLPGPGGYTF	TGTGCCAGTAGTCTCCCGGGGCCAGGTGGCTACACCTTC
TRBD2	NA	TRBJ2-1	TRBV7-2	CASSLTSGSTHEQFF	TGTGCCAGCAGCTTAACTAGCGGGAGCACCCATGAGCAGTTCTTC
TRBD1	NA	TRBJ2-1	TRBV18	CASSPAAGGTYNEQFF	TGTGCCAGCTCACCCGCCGCAGGGGGAACCTACAATGAGCAGTTCTTC
NA	NA	TRBJ2-3	TRBV10-3	CAITDGAGLADTQYF	TGTGCCATCACCGACGGGGCGGGGCTGGCAGATACGCAGTATTTT
NA	NA	TRBJ2-7	TRBV5-1	CASRPSGSSYEQYF	TGCGCCAGCAGGCCCTCGGGGAGCTCCTACGAGCAGTACTTC
NA	NA	TRBJ2-7	TRBV2	CASSEVQTGTYEQYF	TGTGCCAGCAGTGAAGTCCAGACAGGAACCTACGAGCAGTACTTC
NA	NA	TRBJ1-1	TRBV7-9	CASSKDTKGTNTEAFF	TGTGCCAGCAGTAAGGATACGAAGGGGACAAACACTGAAGCTTTCTTT
NA	NA	TRBJ2-3	TRBV27	CASSTQQSDTQYF	TGTGCCAGCAGCACCCAACAGTCAGATACGCAGTATTTT
NA	once	TRBJ1-5	TRBV19	CASSIWDIDQPQHF	TGTGCCAGTAGTATTTGGGACATAGATCAGCCCCAGCATTTT
TRBD2	NA	TRBJ2-7	TRBV19	CASSAGLAGTYEQYF	TGTGCCAGTAGTGCCGGACTAGCGGGCACCTACGAGCAGTACTTC
TRBD2	NA	TRBJ2-3	TRBV11-2	CASSPSLTSGTSTDTQYF	TGTGCCAGCAGCCCCTCTCTGACTAGCGGGACTAGCACAGATACGCAGTATTTT
NA	NA	TRBJ1-1	TRBV7-2	CASSLEAGVLSSNTEAFF	TGTGCCAGCAGCTTAGAAGCCGGGGTCCTTTCCTCGAACACTGAAGCTTTCTTT
NA	many	TRBJ2-5	TRBV5-1	CASSFQETQYF	TGCGCCAGCAGCTTTCAAGAGACCCAGTACTTC
TRBD1	NA	TRBJ1-2	TRBV18	CASSPGGQGLYGYTF	TGTGCCAGCTCACCAGGGGGACAGGGGCTCTATGGCTACACCTTC
TRBD1	NA	TRBJ2-7	TRBV5-1	CASGLGTGFYEQYF	TGCGCCAGTGGGCTCGGGACAGGGTTTTACGAGCAGTACTTC
TRBD2	NA	TRBJ2-7	TRBV6-5	CASSILAGTYEQYF	TGTGCCAGCAGTATACTAGCGGGTACCTACGAGCAGTACTTC
TRBD1	NA	TRBJ1-2	TRBV12-5	CASGLAQGGYGYTF	TGTGCTAGTGGTTTGGCGCAGGGGGGCTATGGCTACACCTTC
NA	NA	TRBJ2-5	TRBV6-5	CASSYSRSKETQYF	TGTGCCAGCAGTTACTCGAGGAGCAAAGAGACCCAGTACTTC
TRBD2	once	TRBJ2-1	TRBV5-4	CASSLVGAGLANEQFF	TGTGCCAGCAGCTTGGTGGGGGCCGGACTAGCCAATGAGCAGTTCTTC
NA	NA	TRBJ1-2	TRBV19	CATHNYGYTF	TGTGCCACCCATAACTATGGCTACACCTTC
TRBD2	NA	TRBJ2-3	TRBV2	CASKREGTSTDTQYF	TGTGCCAGCAAGCGGGAGGGAACTAGCACAGATACGCAGTATTTT
NA	NA	TRBJ2-1	TRBV19	CASSGAFDEQFF	TGTGCCAGTAGTGGCGCGTTTGATGAGCAGTTCTTC
TRBD1	NA	TRBJ2-3	TRBV6-5	CASSQPGTGGAGMYF	TGTGCCAGCAGTCAACCCGGGACAGGGGGCGCGGGGATGTATTTT
NA	NA	TRBJ1-5	TRBV27	CASSLGRVSNQPQHF	TGTGCCAGCAGTTTAGGAAGGGTCTCCAATCAGCCCCAGCATTTT
NA	NA	TRBJ2-2	TRBV7-2	CASSLEATGELFF	TGTGCCAGCAGCTTAGAGGCCACCGGGGAGCTGTTTTTT
NA	NA	TRBJ2-1	TRBV11-2	CASSHEVASYNEQFF	TGTGCCAGCAGCCACGAGGTGGCCTCCTACAATGAGCAGTTCTTC
NA	NA	TRBJ1-4	TRBV5-1	CASSLKDTSMKNCFF	NA
NA	NA	TRBJ2-7	TRBV6-1	CAVRPATSYEQYF	TGTGCAGTCAGGCCAGCGACCTCCTACGAGCAGTACTTC
NA	NA	TRBJ2-2	TRBV14	CASSQWAAANTGELFF	TGTGCCAGCAGCCAGTGGGCAGCGGCGAACACCGGGGAGCTGTTTTTT